This T cell receptor beta chain emerged from a study of regulatory T cells in long-lasting Graves disease. Overall study findings and caveats: Favored usage of TRBV28, TRBJ1-2 and TRBJ2-5 was recorded in persistent disease.

Time point: newly diagnosed GD, antithyroid drugs for less than 3 months. PBMCs provided the RNA from which the TCR library was made. Diagnoses of Graves' disease were made by American Thyroid Association guidelines. The patients were drawn from one endocrinology department in Xi'an, China. Per the germline V gene, CDR1 is SNHLY and CDR2 is FYNNEI. The CDR3 covers 14 residues. The V and J ends lost 7 bases and 3 bases respectively, with 15 bases between them. Assembly of TCR beta libraries relied on iRepertoire HTBI primers together with Arm-PCR of CDR3 regions. TCRdb re-derived calls from the multiplex PCR reads in MiXCR, one entry per CDR3 protein. Here the sample spans about 380,000 distinct CDR3 sequences, around a sixth being singletons. This clonotype was seen at least ten times. The target antigen is unknown. A read error may be the cause here, since a much bigger clone is one base away.

Sequencing used peripheral blood mononuclear cells (PBMCs), obtained at new diagnosis, from a patient treated with antithyroid drugs. The chain recombines TRBV2 with TRBJ1-1, with a possible D match to TRBD1 (6 bases). This clonotype originated in a female donor with Graves disease. The CDR3 region has the DNA TGTGCCAGCACTACCGACAGGCTCTACACTGAAGCTTTCTTT. Residues: CASTTDRLYTEAFF.